This TCR beta chain was sequenced during a study of blood T cell repertoires in COVID-19. About the study: Samples representing acute and convalescent COVID-19 were sourced from the United States, Italy and Spain. Nucleic acid was either cDNA or gDNA, and it came from T cells, B-cell-depleted T cells, or PBMCs.

This clone was found once. Per the original data handling: Reference gene primer amplification gave estimated nucleated cell counts. Some clones are missing from TCRdb's copy, which holds only in-frame ones; the method was immunoSEQ multiplex PCR. That table gives V, J and clone size, and the DNA gave D and trimming. Of more than 150,000 clones listed, about 86% are singletons. Germline lookup yields CDR1 SGHTA and CDR2 FQGNSA. The CDR3 runs 15 residues. The V end was cut by 2 bases, the J end by 6 bases, with 11 bases between. Sequenced sample: peripheral blood. The TCR sequence derives from a man aged 50-59 years with active or convalescent COVID-19. The rearrangement joins TRBV7-2 to TRBJ1-6, with D hard to call. The chain's CDR3 is CASSLRRPLNSPLHF. The CDR3 DNA reads TGTGCCAGCAGCTTAAGGAGGCCTCTTAATTCACCCCTCCACTTT.